A single TCR beta chain is shown here with its context. The antigen is unknown. This entry belongs to a study of cytomegalovirus exposure and HLA in healthy donors. The CDR3 spans 13 residues. V was clipped by 3 bases and J by 2 bases, with 10 bases between them. Germline loops: CDR1 GTSNPN, CDR2 SVGIG (reference sequence). Primers for the PCR totalled 60 Vbeta and 13 Jbeta. Generated by immunoSEQ multiplex PCR, the TCRdb table keeps only in-frame clones and is missing some. The sample contains about 160,000 clones, over 80% of which appear only once. Findings of the study overall: Later findings reportedly placed an Asian-associated ancestry cluster below the approximately 650-donor mean for N-insertions. Several top significant clusters appeared, in a later analysis, to be linked to common viral pathogens. Usually a TCR sequence was rare, but some public TCRs were found in many donors.

This clonotype was obtained from a young woman in good health and CMV-seronegative. V usage is TRBV30 and J usage is TRBJ1-2; D possibly corresponds to TRBD1 (5 bases). Sample: PBMCs. The CDR3 sequence is CAWRLQENYGYTF. CDR3 DNA: TGTGCCTGGAGGTTACAGGAAAACTATGGCTACACCTTC.